Listed here are 9 T cell receptor beta chains from one sample, sequenced in a study of Ad26.COV2.S vaccination and SARS-CoV-2 variants. The table came from immunoSEQ multiplex PCR; TCRdb's copy has only in-frame clones and leaves some out. The sample has roughly 350,000 clones; about 87% are singletons. Treatment of the sample: some 20 received Ad26.COV2.S at low or high dose, single or two shots; several received placebo; per-sample allocation not given. The investigators took samples on day 63 after the first vaccine or placebo injection. Source: peripheral blood, taken in a trial of Ad26.COV2.S vaccine versus placebo. These receptors were obtained from a person between 18 and 65 years old who received the Ad26.COV2.S COVID-19 vaccine or a placebo.

J is TRBJ2-2 and V is TRBV21-1; the table's D gene call, TRBD2, was not cross checked with the DNA. TRBV21-1 is a known pseudogene. The length of the CDR3 is 15 residues. In nucleotides, the CDR3 is TGTGCCAGCAGCAGCTTCGGGGATTACACCGGGGAGCTGTTTTTT. It encodes CASSSFGDYTGELFF.

The chain links TRBV30 to TRBJ2-1, with 9 bases identical to TRBD1. The germline V gene has CDR1 GTSNPN and CDR2 SVGIG (reference sequence). CDR3 length: 15 amino acids. V lost 3 bases and J lost 8; bases outside the gene matches: 11. CDR3 amino acids: CAWSVTGTGSDEQFF. As DNA, the CDR3 is TGTGCCTGGAGCGTGACCGGGACAGGGAGTGATGAGCAGTTCTTC.

The V and J genes are TRBV9 and TRBJ2-1; no clear D gene. The CDR3 totals 18 residues. Germline lookup yields CDR1 SGDLS and CDR2 YYNGEE. Trimming took off 0 bases at V and 8 bases at J, with 24 bases between the two ends. As DNA, the CDR3 is TGTGCCAGCAGCGTAGACCCCCTCACTTCGCGAGTTAGGGATGAGCAGTTCTTC. Translated, it gives CASSVDPLTSRVRDEQFF.

The chain employs TRBV6-5 and TRBJ2-1; D may be TRBD1 (7 bases). V lost 6 bases, J lost 9 bases, and 18 bases lay in between. The CDR3 spans 14 residues. Germline-derived CDR1 and CDR2 are MNHEY and SVGAGI. This CDR3 reads CASRGNRGGGEQFF. The CDR3 bases are TGTGCCAGCAGGGGGAACAGGGGAGGTGGTGAGCAGTTCTTC.

The rearrangement uses TRBV7-2 and TRBJ1-2, with unresolved D. This CDR3 is built from 15 residues. Trimming removed 6 bases from V and 3 bases from J, with 17 bases in between. CDR1 and CDR2 from the germline V gene are SGHTA and FQGNSA. CDR3 DNA sequence: TGTGCCAGCAGTTTGGTCCTTACAGATTACTATGGCTACACCTTC. It codes for CASSLVLTDYYGYTF.

The rearrangement uses TRBV15 and TRBJ2-7, with 10 bases that match TRBD1. Trimming at V came to 0 bases and at J to 6 bases, leaving 5 bases not matched to a gene. CDR1 LNHNV and CDR2 YYDKDF come from the germline V gene (reference sequence). This CDR3 has 15 amino acids. CDR3 in amino acids: CATSRERQGAGEQYF. CDR3 nucleotide sequence: TGTGCCACCAGCAGAGAGAGACAGGGGGCGGGCGAGCAGTACTTC.

The rearrangement links TRBV29-1 to TRBJ2-1; TRBD2 agrees at 8 bases. From germline, CDR1 is SQVTM and CDR2 ANQGSEA. V gave up 0 bases and J gave up 8 bases; unmatched junction bases: 9. The CDR3 is made up of 15 amino acids. Here the CDR3 DNA reads TGCAGCGTTGAAGATCCCCGGGAGGGCCTCGATGAGCAGTTCTTC. It yields the protein CSVEDPREGLDEQFF.

CDR3 nucleotide sequence: TGTGCCAGTAGCCCGGGACAGGAACTCATGGGCTACACCTTC. Protein sequence: CASSPGQELMGYTF. The chain recombines TRBV19 with TRBJ1-2, with TRBD1 matching over 8 bases. The V and J ends lost 6 bases and 8 bases, in that order; junction bases with no gene match: 11. The germline gives CDR1 LNHDA, CDR2 SQIVND (reference sequence). This CDR3 region has 14 residues.

Turning to this clone: An end of the junction differs from the germline gene, which may be a read error. The CDR3, as DNA: TGTGCTAGCAGCTTAGGGGGGGTGAGATCAAGAAGCACAGATACGCAGTATTTT. Amino acids: CASSLGGVRSRSTDTQYF. The chain combines TRBV7-7 with TRBJ2-3; the D gene is possibly TRBD2 (7 bases). The CDR3 has 18 residues. Germline lookup yields CDR1 SSHAT and CDR2 FNYEAQ (reference sequence). Supplemented by reference TRBV7-7 and TRBJ2-3, the full variable domain reads GAGVSQSPRYKVTKRGQDVTLRCDPISSHATLYWYQQALGQGPEFLTYFNYEAQPDKSGLPSDRFSAERPEGSISTLTIQRTEQRDSAMYRCASSLGGVRSRSTDTQYFGPGTRLTVL.